This TCR beta chain was observed in a study of blood T cell repertoires in COVID-19. On the study more broadly: Samples came from the United States, Italy and Spain, spanning acute and convalescent COVID-19. Sources were T cells, B-cell-depleted T cells, or PBMCs; the material itself was cDNA or gDNA.

Per the original data handling: Scientists estimated how many nucleated cells there were by amplifying reference gene primers. Sequencing used immunoSEQ multiplex PCR; TCRdb keeps in-frame clones, though not all of them. That table gives V, J and clone size, and the DNA gave D and trimming. The data hold 140,000 or so clones, with roughly 86% observed a single time. Germline CDR1 SGHTA, CDR2 FQGNSA. The CDR3 length is 16 residues. V dropped 4 bases and J dropped 0 bases, with 13 bases sitting between them. This clone was detected once. The gene calls are TRBV7-2 and TRBJ1-5; no reliable D call. The source is a woman aged 45 to 65 with acute or convalescent COVID-19. What was sequenced was peripheral blood. For the CDR3, the DNA is TGTGCCAGCAGCTCTGAACATGATTATAGCAATCAGCCCCAGCATTTT. This codes for CASSSEHDYSNQPQHF.